This T cell receptor beta chain was documented in a study of T-cell memory formation after mild COVID-19. The wider study: Each donor largely had its own TCR clusters. Study results and caveats: Clones shrinking from day 15 to 85 showed even CD4/CD8 mixes; later expanders tilted CD4+. Memory from before infection featured some responding clones, which suggests cross-reactive memory joined.

CDR1 SGHTA and CDR2 FQGTGA come from the germline V gene. The CDR3 runs to 16 residues. After 5'RACE with constant-segment primers, TCR alpha and TCR beta cDNA libraries carrying sample barcodes and UMIs were obtained. TCRdb fed the 5' RACE reads into MiXCR, producing one record per CDR3 protein. Among under 650,000 distinct CDR3 sequences, approximately 19% were seen once, and the ten largest hold around 13%. This clonotype was seen more than once but under ten times. The antigen is unknown. Relative to the germline gene, one junction end is altered; a read error may explain this. The source is an adult woman who had mild COVID-19 (a few samples of this study predate the infection). Cell type and time point are not known. Sequenced: PBMCs or a T cell subset sorted from them (not recorded which). The chain uses TRBV7-3 and TRBJ2-1; TRBD2 aligns across 8 bases. CDR3 in DNA: TGTGCCAGCAGTTTAACGGGGGGGAGCTTGATCAATGAGCAGTTCTTC. It codes for CASSLTGGSLINEQFF.